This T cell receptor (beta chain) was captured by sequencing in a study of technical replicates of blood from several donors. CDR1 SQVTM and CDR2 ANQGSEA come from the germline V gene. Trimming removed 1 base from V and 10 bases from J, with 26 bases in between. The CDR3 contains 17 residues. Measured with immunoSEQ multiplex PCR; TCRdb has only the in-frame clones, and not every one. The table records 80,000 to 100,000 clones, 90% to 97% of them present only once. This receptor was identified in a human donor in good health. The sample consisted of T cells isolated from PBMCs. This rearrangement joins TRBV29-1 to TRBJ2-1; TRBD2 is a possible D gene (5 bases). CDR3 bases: TGCAGCGTTGAAGTCCTCCCGTGGACTGGCGGAAGATTAGAGCAGTTCTTC. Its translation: CSVEVLPWTGGRLEQFF.